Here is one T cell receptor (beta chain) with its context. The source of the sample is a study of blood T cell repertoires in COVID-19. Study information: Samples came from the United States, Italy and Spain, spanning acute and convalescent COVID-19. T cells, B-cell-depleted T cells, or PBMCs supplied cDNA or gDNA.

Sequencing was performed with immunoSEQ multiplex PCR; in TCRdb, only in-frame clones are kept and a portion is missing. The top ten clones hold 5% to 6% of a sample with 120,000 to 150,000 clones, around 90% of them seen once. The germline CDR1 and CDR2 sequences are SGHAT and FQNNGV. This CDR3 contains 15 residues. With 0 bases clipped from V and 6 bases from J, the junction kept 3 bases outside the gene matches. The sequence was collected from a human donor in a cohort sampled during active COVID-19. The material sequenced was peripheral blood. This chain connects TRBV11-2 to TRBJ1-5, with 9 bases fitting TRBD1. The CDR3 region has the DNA TGTGCCAGCAGCTTAGAGACAGGGGGGGGTCAGCCCCAGCATTTT. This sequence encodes CASSLETGGGQPQHF. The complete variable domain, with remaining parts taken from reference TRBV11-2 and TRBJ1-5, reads EAGVAQSPRYKIIEKRQSVAFWCNPISGHATLYWYQQILGQGPKLLIQFQNNGVVDDSQLPKDRFSAERLKGVDSTLKIQPAKLEDSAVYLCASSLETGGGQPQHFGDGTRLSIL.